What follows is one T cell receptor (beta chain) and its context. The sample is drawn from a study of control samples from healthy donors and cancer patients. Produced via immunoSEQ multiplex PCR; TCRdb's table is partial and in-frame only. The sample has 100,000 to 150,000 clones, around 90% seen once. Sequencing was carried out using blood. This receptor was taken from a man younger than 30 in good health.

The CDR3: CASSSVEGRNYGYTF. Written as DNA, the CDR3 is TGTGCCAGCTCCTCCGTCGAGGGGCGAAACTATGGCTACACCTTC. The rearrangement joins TRBV18 to TRBJ1-2, with D perhaps TRBD1 (5 bases). V lost 6 bases, J lost 2 bases, and 16 bases lay in between. This CDR3 spans 15 amino acids. Germline assignment: CDR1 KGHSH and CDR2 LQKENI.